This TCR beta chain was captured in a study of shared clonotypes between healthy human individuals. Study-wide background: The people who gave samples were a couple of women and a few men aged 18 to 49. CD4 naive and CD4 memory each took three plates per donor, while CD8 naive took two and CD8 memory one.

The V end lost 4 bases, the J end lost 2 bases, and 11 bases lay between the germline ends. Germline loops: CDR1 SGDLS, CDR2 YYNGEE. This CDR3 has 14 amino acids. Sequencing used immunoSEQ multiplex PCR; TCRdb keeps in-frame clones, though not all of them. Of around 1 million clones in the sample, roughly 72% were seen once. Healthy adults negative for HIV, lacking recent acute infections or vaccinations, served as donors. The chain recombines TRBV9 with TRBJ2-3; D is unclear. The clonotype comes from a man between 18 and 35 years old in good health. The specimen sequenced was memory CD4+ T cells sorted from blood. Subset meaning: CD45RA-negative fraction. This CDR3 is CASSYLGYTDTQYF. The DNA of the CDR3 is TGTGCCAGCAGCTACCTTGGCTACACAGATACGCAGTATTTT.